A selection of T cell receptor beta chains follows, all from one sample in a study of T cell changes during pregnancy in multiple sclerosis. Here immunoSEQ multiplex PCR was the method, and the copy in TCRdb shows in-frame clones only, minus some. The sample lists under 130,000 clones, approximately 89% occurring once. The sequencing here drew on peripheral blood, taken after pregnancy. Receptors originate from a female donor with multiple sclerosis, enrolled in a pregnancy study. Both conserved end residues are part of each CDR3. The D gene is left open where the match is weak. Size values are once, few and many counts, or a class for expanded clones, and some rows have none.

size	J	length	V	D	DNA	CDR3
.	TRBJ2-5	13	TRBV19	TRBD2	TGTGCCAGTAGTGGGGGACTAGCGGGGCCCCAGTACTTC	CASSGGLAGPQYF
.	TRBJ1-4	14	TRBV7-2	TRBD1	TGTGCCAGCGGGGAGACAGGGGGGATTGAAAAACTGTTTTTT	CASGETGGIEKLFF
.	TRBJ2-7	15	TRBV27	.	TGTGCCAGCAGTTTAAGCTGGGCATCAGGGAATGAGCAGTACTTC	CASSLSWASGNEQYF
.	TRBJ1-2	13	TRBV27	.	TGTGCCAGCAGCTTCCAGGGCGCCTATGGCTACACCTTC	CASSFQGAYGYTF
.	TRBJ2-2	17	TRBV4-1	.	TGCGCCAGCAGCCAAGATGAGGGATGGACGAACACCGGGGAGCTGTTTTTT	CASSQDEGWTNTGELFF
.	TRBJ2-3	17	TRBV11-2	.	TGTGCCAGCAGCTCGGAATTCGGGGGTGGGGACACAGATACGCAGTATTTT	CASSSEFGGGDTDTQYF
.	TRBJ1-2	15	TRBV9	.	TGTGCCAGCAGCGTAGAAGGGGCCCCTAACTATGGCTACACCTTC	CASSVEGAPNYGYTF
.	TRBJ2-5	15	TRBV6-5	TRBD2	TGTGCCAGTAGGACTAGCGGGGGAGACCAAGAGACCCAGTACTTC	CASRTSGGDQETQYF
.	TRBJ1-5	15	TRBV28	.	TGTGCCAGCAGTTTCCCGACCGACAGTTCACAGCCCCAGCATTTT	CASSFPTDSSQPQHF
.	TRBJ1-1	14	TRBV7-6	.	TGTGCCAGCAGCTCACGACAGCTAAACACTGAAGCTTTCTTT	CASSSRQLNTEAFF
.	TRBJ2-7	14	TRBV15	.	TGTGCCACCAGCAGAGTAGGGGCTACCTACGAGCAGTACTTC	CATSRVGATYEQYF
.	TRBJ2-4	14	TRBV19	.	TGTGCCAGCACAATAGGAGGGGCCAAAAACATTCAGTACTTC	CASTIGGAKNIQYF
.	TRBJ1-4	15	TRBV15	.	TGTGCCACCAGCAGAGAAGGGCCCCGGGGGGAAAAACTGTTTTTT	CATSREGPRGEKLFF
.	TRBJ2-2	15	TRBV4-1	TRBD2	TGCGCCAGCAGCCAAGTCGGGGGGGGGACCGGGGAGCTGTTTTTT	CASSQVGGGTGELFF
.	TRBJ2-7	15	TRBV6-6	.	TGTGCCAGCAGTTACTCGAACCAGGGACAAGGCGAGCAGTACTTC	CASSYSNQGQGEQYF
.	TRBJ2-1	15	TRBV11-2	TRBD1	TGTGCCAGCAGTTTCCCGGGGACAGGGGTCAATGAGCAGTTCTTC	CASSFPGTGVNEQFF
.	TRBJ1-2	16	TRBV7-7	TRBD1	TGTGCTAGCAGCTTAGCCCTGACAGGGGGCCCCCTTGGCTACACCTTC	CASSLALTGGPLGYTF
.	TRBJ1-2	14	TRBV5-6	.	TGTGCCAGCAGCTTGGGCGGAGAGGACTATGGCTACACCTTC	CASSLGGEDYGYTF
.	TRBJ2-3	10	TRBV20-1	.	TGCAGTGCCGGGGTAGATACGCAGTATTTT	CSAGVDTQYF
once	TRBJ1-2	13	TRBV5-1	.	TGCGCCAGCAGCTTGTCAGGGGACTATGGCTACACCTTC	CASSLSGDYGYTF
once	TRBJ2-3	15	TRBV2	TRBD2	TGTGCCAGCAGTGGACTAGCGGGGGTCACAGATACGCAGTATTTT	CASSGLAGVTDTQYF
.	TRBJ2-3	13	TRBV10-3	TRBD2	TGTGCCATCCATAGCGGGGGATTAGATACGCAGTATTTT	CAIHSGGLDTQYF
.	TRBJ1-6	14	TRBV27	.	TGTGCCAGCACCCCTAGACCTACACTTTCACCCCTCCACTTT	CASTPRPTLSPLHF